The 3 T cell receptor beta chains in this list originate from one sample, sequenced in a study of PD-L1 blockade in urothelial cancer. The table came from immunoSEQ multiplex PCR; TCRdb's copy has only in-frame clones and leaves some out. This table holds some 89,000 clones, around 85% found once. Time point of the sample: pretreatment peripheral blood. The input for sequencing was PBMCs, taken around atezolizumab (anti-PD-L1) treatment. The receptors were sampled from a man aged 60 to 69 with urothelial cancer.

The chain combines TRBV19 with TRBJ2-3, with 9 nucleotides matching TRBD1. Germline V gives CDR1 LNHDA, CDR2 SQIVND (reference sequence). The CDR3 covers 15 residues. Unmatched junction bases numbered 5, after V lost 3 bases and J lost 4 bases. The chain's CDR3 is CASSMRQGVPDTQYF. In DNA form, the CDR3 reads TGTGCCAGTAGTATGCGACAGGGGGTGCCAGATACGCAGTATTTT. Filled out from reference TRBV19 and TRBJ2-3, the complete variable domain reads DGGITQSPKYLFRKEGQNVTLSCEQNLNHDAMYWYRQDPGQGLRLIYYSQIVNDFQKGDIAEGYSVSREKKESFPLTVTSAQKNPTAFYLCASSMRQGVPDTQYFGPGTRLTVL.

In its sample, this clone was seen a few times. The chain's CDR3 is CASSSFRENTEAFF. The CDR3 DNA follows: TGTGCCAGTAGTTCATTCAGGGAGAACACTGAAGCTTTCTTT. This rearrangement joins TRBV19 to TRBJ1-1, with a possible D match to TRBD1 (5 bases). Per the germline V gene, CDR1 is LNHDA and CDR2 is SQIVND (reference sequence). The CDR3 loop spans 14 amino acids. V lost 5 bases and J 1 base, leaving 11 bases between the germline ends.

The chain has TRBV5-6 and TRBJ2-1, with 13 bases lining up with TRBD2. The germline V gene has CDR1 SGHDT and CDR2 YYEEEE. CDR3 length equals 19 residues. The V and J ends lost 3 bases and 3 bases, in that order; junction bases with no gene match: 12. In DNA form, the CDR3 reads TGTGCCAGCAGCTCGGGACTAGCGGGGAGGCCGTTGAGCTACAATGAGCAGTTCTTC. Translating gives CASSSGLAGRPLSYNEQFF.